This T cell receptor (beta chain) was obtained from a study of cytomegalovirus exposure and HLA in healthy donors. Study-level results: It was in a later analysis that TCR association rates were seen to vary by HLA locus, highest for DRB1 and lowest for HLA-C. Reports described diagnosis of cytomegalovirus status by the classifier as highly specific and sensitive. The study had only CMV serostatus as immune exposure information. Association of a missense DCLRE1C variant with TCR beta V- and J-gene trimming was reported in a later analysis.

To note about this clone: Its antigen is as yet unknown.

J was trimmed by 0 bases and V by 2 bases; bases with no gene match: 1. The length of the CDR3 is 15 residues. Germline lookup yields CDR1 SGHRS and CDR2 YFSETQ. Primers: 60 Vbeta forward and 13 Jbeta reverse. Generated by immunoSEQ multiplex PCR, the TCRdb table keeps only in-frame clones and is missing some. The table has 70,000 to 95,000 clones, 62% seen once; the top ten hold about 5%. The source material was PBMCs. The chain couples TRBV5-1 to TRBJ2-2, with TRBD1 matching 7 bases. The sequence was collected from a woman in her thirties in good health and CMV-seropositive. CDR3 sequence reads: CASSLGTANTGELFF. In DNA form, the CDR3 reads TGCGCCAGCAGCTTAGGGACAGCGAACACCGGGGAGCTGTTTTTT.